The rows below give T cell receptor beta chains drawn from one sample of a study of immune heterogeneity within non-small cell lung tumors. TCRdb analysed the multiplex PCR reads with MiXCR anew, one entry per CDR3 protein. The sample has around 23,000 distinct CDR3 sequences; about 30% are singletons. The material sequenced was lung tumor tissue. Every receptor here comes from a man between 40 and 49 years old with non-small cell lung cancer. Both conserved end residues are part of each CDR3. A D gene is named only where the DNA matches it firmly.

J | V | D | CDR3
TRBJ1-1 | TRBV6-1 | TRBD1 | CASSLGQGVSTEAFF
TRBJ2-3 | TRBV20-1 | NA | CSAIRTWKPDMQYF
TRBJ2-1 | TRBV27 | TRBD2 | CASSLRTSGKYNEQFF
TRBJ1-1 | TRBV6-2/TRBV6-3 | TRBD1 | CASSTDRVGIEAFF
TRBJ1-2 | TRBV3-1 | NA | CASSHTRGGYTF
TRBJ2-5 | TRBV5-1 | TRBD2 | CASSAGLAMETQYF
TRBJ1-6 | TRBV6-2/TRBV6-3 | NA | CASSTTGSSPLHF
TRBJ2-3 | TRBV7-2 | NA | CASSLVGVSADTQYF
TRBJ1-1 | TRBV5-5 | TRBD1 | CASSLARTGGTEAFF
TRBJ1-3 | TRBV16 | NA | CASSHRDPGNTIYF
TRBJ1-2 | TRBV5-1 | NA | CASSENRVWGYTF
TRBJ2-1 | TRBV13 | NA | CASSRDSLSEQFF
TRBJ1-1 | TRBV15 | NA | CATSREGRVDEAFF
TRBJ2-5 | TRBV24-1 | TRBD1 | CATSDSGQGQETQYF
TRBJ1-5 | TRBV24-1 | NA | CATSDGRDSNQPQHF
TRBJ2-7 | TRBV6-2/TRBV6-3 | NA | CASYSPRQFSYEQYF
TRBJ2-5 | TRBV20-1 | TRBD1 | CSAIGTGHQETQYF
TRBJ2-1 | TRBV29-1 | NA | CSAGHDEQFF
TRBJ2-1 | TRBV7-9 | NA | CASSPPIMNEQFF
TRBJ2-7 | TRBV30 | TRBD1 | CAYERAGGSYEQYF
TRBJ2-5 | TRBV24-1 | TRBD1 | CATSDFGLSDRSQETQYF
TRBJ2-3 | TRBV5-4 | TRBD1 | CASSRRQGGTDTQYF
TRBJ2-1 | TRBV7-3 | TRBD2 | CASSLRGTSGYNEQFF
TRBJ2-7 | TRBV20-1 | TRBD2 | CSAKRLERGYEQYF
TRBJ2-5 | TRBV9 | NA | CASSESGQGTQYF
TRBJ2-7 | TRBV19 | TRBD1 | CASSIRGQGSYEQYF
TRBJ2-2 | TRBV7-9 | NA | CASSFLGGRTGELFF
TRBJ2-7 | TRBV7-2 | NA | CASSSHQEQYF
TRBJ2-4 | TRBV4-1 | NA | CASSQDFRQGLAKNIQYF
TRBJ1-5 | TRBV20-1 | NA | CSASQGRNQPQHF
TRBJ2-1 | TRBV2 | TRBD2 | CASMETSGYNEQFF
TRBJ1-4 | TRBV20-1 | NA | CSALKGGAGEKLFF
TRBJ1-1 | TRBV9 | TRBD1 | CASSMGQGAEAFF
TRBJ2-2 | TRBV5-1 | NA | CASTARGDSVGTGELFF
TRBJ2-7 | TRBV9 | TRBD2 | CASSVGASGGYEQYF
TRBJ2-3 | TRBV10-2 | TRBD2 | CASRGRTSGTTDTQYF
TRBJ1-2 | TRBV5-4 | NA | CASSSSRGDTSPGYGYTF
TRBJ2-7 | TRBV2 | NA | CASTPSGPSSYEQYF
TRBJ1-2 | TRBV14 | NA | CATSQEGGGYGYTF
TRBJ2-1 | TRBV11-3 | TRBD1 | CASSFRQGAYNEQFF
TRBJ1-1 | TRBV12-3/TRBV12-4 | NA | CASSLRERTEAFF
TRBJ2-2 | TRBV7-8 | NA | CASSLGRGSNTGELFF
TRBJ2-1 | TRBV5-1 | NA | CASSRRASEDNEQFF
TRBJ2-1 | TRBV5-1 | NA | CASSGGTDNEQFF
TRBJ2-1 | TRBV2 | TRBD1 | CASTATGTGFNNEQFF
TRBJ1-1 | TRBV5-1 | NA | CASSGTQRGTEAFF
TRBJ1-1 | TRBV7-2 | NA | CASSVTRNTEAFF
TRBJ2-3 | TRBV11-3 | NA | CASSSGSSTDTQYF
TRBJ1-1 | TRBV20-1 | NA | CSAPVGSIVAFF
TRBJ2-7 | TRBV2 | NA | CASKIREQYF
TRBJ2-3 | TRBV6-1 | NA | CASSHDTLTDTQYF